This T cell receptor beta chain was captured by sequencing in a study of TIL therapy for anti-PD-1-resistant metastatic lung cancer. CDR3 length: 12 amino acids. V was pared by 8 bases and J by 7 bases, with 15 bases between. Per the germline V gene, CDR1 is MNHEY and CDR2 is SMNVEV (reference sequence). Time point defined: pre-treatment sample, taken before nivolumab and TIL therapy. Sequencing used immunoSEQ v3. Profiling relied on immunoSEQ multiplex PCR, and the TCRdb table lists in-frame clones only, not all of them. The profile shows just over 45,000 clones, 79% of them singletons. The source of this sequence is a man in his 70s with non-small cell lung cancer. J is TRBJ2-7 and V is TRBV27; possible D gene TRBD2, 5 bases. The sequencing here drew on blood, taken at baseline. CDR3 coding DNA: TGTGCCAGCTACTCACGGACGGGGGAGCAGTACTTC. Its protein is CASYSRTGEQYF.